The next 11 T cell receptor beta chains were all read from a single sample in a study of blood T cells in healthy people across ages. For the second PCR, which ran for roughly 6 to 11 cycles, a sample-barcoded 5' primer and a J-beta primer mix were used. TCRdb analysed the 5' RACE reads with MiXCR anew, one entry per CDR3 protein. The data hold around 670,000 distinct CDR3 sequences, with approximately 30% observed a single time. The material sequenced was blood. These receptors were taken from a woman aged 80 or older in good health.

Comment on this clonotype: A much bigger clone sits one base away, suggesting this may be a read error. The chain couples TRBV7-2 to TRBJ2-1, with D unresolved. The CDR3 consists of 13 residues. Germline V gene lookup returns CDR1 SGHTA and CDR2 FQGNSA. For the CDR3, the DNA is TGTGCCAGCAGCTTAGCGACCTACAATAAGCAGTTCTTC. Its protein product is CASSLATYNKQFF.

The rearrangement joins TRBV18 to TRBJ1-4; 7 bases are shared with TRBD1. Germline CDR1 reads KGHSH; CDR2 reads LQKENI. CDR3 length: 16 residues. Trimming removed 4 bases from V and 8 bases from J; junction bases left unmatched: 13. The CDR3 DNA reads TGTGCCAGCTCACAAGAACGACAGGGACTGGAGGAAAAACTGTTTTTT. Its translation is CASSQERQGLEEKLFF.

On this clonotype itself: This may stem from a read error, because a much larger clone lies one nucleotide away. This chain links TRBV7-8 with TRBJ2-1, with no clear D. The J call may be wrong; the DNA end is better matched by TRBJ2-7. The CDR3 totals 16 residues. The V gene's germline CDR1 is SGHVS and CDR2 FQNEAQ. The CDR3: CASSLYRISSYNEQYF. In DNA, the CDR3 is TGTGCCAGCAGCTTATATAGGATAAGCTCCTACAATGAGCAGTACTTC.

The V and J genes are TRBV7-2 and TRBJ1-6; D not certain. CDR1 is SGHTA, CDR2 FQGNSA, per germline. The CDR3 has 19 residues. Trimming stripped 0 bases from V and 0 bases from J, with 15 bases between. CDR3 coding DNA: TGTGCCAGCAGCTTAGCTGGCAGAGGTTCTGGCTCCTATAATTCACCCCTCCACTTT. This encodes CASSLAGRGSGSYNSPLHF. Using reference TRBV7-2 and TRBJ1-6 for the parts outside the CDR3, the full variable domain is GAGVSQSPSNKVTEKGKDVELRCDPISGHTALYWYRQSLGQGLEFLIYFQGNSAPDKSGLPSDRFSAERTGGSVSTLTIQRTQQEDSAVYLCASSLAGRGSGSYNSPLHFGNGTRLTVT.

This clonotype was counted many times. Here the CDR3 DNA reads TGTGCCAGCAGCCAAGATTCGGCTAGCAATGAGCAGTTCTTC. Translation gives CASSQDSASNEQFF. The chain combines TRBV14 with TRBJ2-1; D gene ambiguous. This CDR3 comprises 14 residues. V lost 0 bases, J lost 6 bases, and 9 bases lay in between. Germline CDR1 reads SGHDN; CDR2 reads FVKESK.

In its sample, this clonotype was seen a few times. This may come from a read error, since a much larger clone is one base off. V usage is TRBV20-1 and J usage is TRBJ2-1; 7 nucleotides match TRBD2. The end of the DNA fits TRBJ2-7 better, so the J call may be wrong. The CDR3 length is 15 residues. Germline V gives CDR1 DFQATT, CDR2 SNEGSKA (reference sequence). The DNA for the CDR3 is TGCAGTGCGGAGGCGAGCGGGGTCGCCTACAATGAGCAGTACTTC. Translation gives CSAEASGVAYNEQYF.

This clonotype was seen many times. The chain combines TRBV6-2 or TRBV6-3 with TRBJ2-5; D ambiguous. V dropped 4 bases and J dropped 11 bases, with 17 bases sitting between them. The CDR3 sequence is 13 residues long. Germline V gene lookup returns CDR1 MNHEY and CDR2 SVGEGT. CDR3 in amino acids: CASSSPSWNEQYF. In nucleotides, the CDR3 is TGTGCCAGCAGTTCTCCTAGTTGGAATGAGCAGTACTTC.

This clonotype occurred many times. This rearrangement joins TRBV6-2 or TRBV6-3 to TRBJ2-3, with no clear D. Germline-derived CDR1 and CDR2 are MNHEY and SVGEGT. The length of the CDR3 is 15 residues. Trimming cost V 6 bases and J 6 bases, with 19 bases left between them. The CDR3 region is CASSRDGRSKDTQYF. CDR3 bases: TGTGCCAGCAGCCGCGATGGGCGGTCGAAGGATACGCAGTATTTT.

This clonotype turned up a few times. The genes are TRBV6-5 and TRBJ1-1; 7 bases agree with TRBD1. Germline CDR1 MNHEY, CDR2 SVGAGI. The CDR3 covers 13 residues. Unmatched junction bases numbered 7, after V lost 7 bases and J lost 5 bases. DNA of the CDR3: TGTGCCAGCACCAGGGGGATTGGGACTGAAGCTTTCTTT. The encoded protein is CASTRGIGTEAFF.

This clonotype was seen ten or more times. The chain carries TRBV20-1 and TRBJ2-1; D is ambiguous. The CDR3 loop spans 11 amino acids. Trimming stripped 5 bases from V and 5 bases from J, with 7 bases between. From germline, CDR1 is DFQATT and CDR2 SNEGSKA (reference sequence). The CDR3 is CSARPDNEQFF. The CDR3 DNA reads as TGCAGTGCTCGACCTGACAATGAGCAGTTCTTC.

This clonotype came up a few times. The chain joins TRBV10-3 to TRBJ1-1; possible D gene TRBD1, 5 bases. Germline V CDR1 and CDR2: ENHRY, SYGVKD. Trimming left V 9 bases short and J 1 base short, with 15 bases between. The CDR3 spans 14 residues. CDR3 in DNA: TGTGCCATTGCCCCCCCGGGGCCGAACACTGAAGCTTTCTTT. It codes for CAIAPPGPNTEAFF.